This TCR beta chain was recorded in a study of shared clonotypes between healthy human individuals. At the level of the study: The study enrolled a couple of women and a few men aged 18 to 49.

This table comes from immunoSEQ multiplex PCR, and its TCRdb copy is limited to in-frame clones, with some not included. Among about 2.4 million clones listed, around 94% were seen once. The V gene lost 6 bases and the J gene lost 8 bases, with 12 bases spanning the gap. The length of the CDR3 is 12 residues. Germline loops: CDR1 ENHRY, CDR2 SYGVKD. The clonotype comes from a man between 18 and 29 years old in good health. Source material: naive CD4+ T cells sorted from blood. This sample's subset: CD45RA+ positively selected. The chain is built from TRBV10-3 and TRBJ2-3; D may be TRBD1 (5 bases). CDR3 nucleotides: TGTGCCATCAGGGCAGGGCAGGGTACGCAGTATTTT. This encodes CAIRAGQGTQYF.